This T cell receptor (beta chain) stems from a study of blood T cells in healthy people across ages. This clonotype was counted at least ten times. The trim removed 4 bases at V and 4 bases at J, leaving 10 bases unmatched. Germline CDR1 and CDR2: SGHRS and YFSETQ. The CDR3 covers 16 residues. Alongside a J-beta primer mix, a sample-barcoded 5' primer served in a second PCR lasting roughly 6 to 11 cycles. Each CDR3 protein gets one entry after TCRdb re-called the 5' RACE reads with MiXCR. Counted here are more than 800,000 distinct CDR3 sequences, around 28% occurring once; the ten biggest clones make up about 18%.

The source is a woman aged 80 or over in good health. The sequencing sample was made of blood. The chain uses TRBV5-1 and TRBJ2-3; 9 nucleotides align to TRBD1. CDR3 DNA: TGCGCCAGCAGCCATAGACAGGGGGAATTCTCAGATACGCAGTATTTT. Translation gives CASSHRQGEFSDTQYF.